Listed below are T cell receptor beta chains from one sample, sequenced in a study of blood T cell dynamics during melanoma immunotherapy. Measured with immunoSEQ multiplex PCR; TCRdb has only the in-frame clones, and not every one. The table shows just under 10,000 clones, with approximately 90% occurring only once. This specimen consisted of blood, obtained from a patient treated with checkpoint blockade. Receptors originate from a human donor with melanoma. Each CDR3 is given without its conserved first and last residue.

v_call	j_call	cdr3_aa
TRBV19	TRBJ1-2	ASSIGQINGYT
TRBV27	TRBJ2-3	ASGSTDTQY
TRBV9	TRBJ2-1	ASSVSTGYSYNEQF
TRBV15	TRBJ2-7	ATSRVGVSSYEQY
TRBV10-3	TRBJ1-3	AIGNPGRSSGNTIY
TRBV11-2	TRBJ2-6	ASSLDFGSGANVLT
TRBV7-9	TRBJ2-7	ASSLAASGYEQY
TRBV14	TRBJ2-5	ASSPRWGGETQY
TRBV4-2	TRBJ2-5	ASSQGPQPGETQY
TRBV28	TRBJ1-1	ASSPALLRGTEAF
TRBV4-1	TRBJ1-2	ASSQAGGYYGYT
TRBV7-9	TRBJ2-1	ASTPPSGRGNEQF
TRBV4-3	TRBJ1-4	ASSHRGTNEKLF
TRBV29-1	TRBJ1-1	SVDGQGAAEAF
TRBV11-2	TRBJ2-2	ASSPQGGGELF
TRBV7-3	TRBJ2-1	ASSLFPGVYNEQF
TRBV10-3	TRBJ2-7	AISDRDLDYEQY
TRBV5-4	TRBJ2-2	ASSLGTAWGTGELF
TRBV6-1	TRBJ2-3	ASRADTDTQY
TRBV5-1	TRBJ1-5	ASSLGEGNQPQH
TRBV11-2	TRBJ2-7	ASSFWGSSYEQY
TRBV18	TRBJ1-4	ASSTTGIRNEKLF
TRBV18	TRBJ1-2	ASSPRQSASGYT
TRBV29-1	TRBJ2-3	SVVQHTQY
TRBV5-6	TRBJ2-3	ASSLGPGDTQY
TRBV28	TRBJ1-5	ASSLWTALNQPQH
TRBV5-6	TRBJ1-2	ASSLGGGGPYGYT
TRBV19	TRBJ2-7	ASSIGTGTRYEQY
TRBV7-3	TRBJ2-1	ASSLWTGPPNNEQF
TRBV18	TRBJ1-2	ASSPPRWVYGYT
TRBV28	TRBJ1-3	ASSLGGLGNTIY
TRBV14	TRBJ2-7	ASSQDSGRAPLEQY
TRBV7-9	TRBJ2-7	ASSFLSGNDEQY
TRBV2	TRBJ1-2	ASTGQGAGYGYT
TRBV18	TRBJ2-7	ASSPAVSYEQY
TRBV11-2	TRBJ1-3	ASSLGRGGPGNTIY
TRBV5-4	TRBJ2-3	ASSSRQGAGDTQY
TRBV30	TRBJ2-1	AWSVPGRDYNEQF
TRBV7-2	TRBJ2-1	ASSLVVSHGEQF
TRBV5-1	TRBJ1-2	ASSLFGDNYGYT
TRBV2	TRBJ2-7	ASSAGTVAPGEQY
TRBV25-1	TRBJ2-1	ASSDPGQIHNEQF